This T cell receptor beta chain was sequenced in a study of blood T cell repertoires in COVID-19 (dated by TCRdb to about 2020). Turning to the overall study: Collaborator samples came from the United States, Italy and Spain and covered acute and convalescent phases of COVID-19. The prospective study material was composed of cDNA or gDNA derived from T cells, B-cell-depleted T cells, or PBMCs. Deeply sampled blood TCRbeta repertoires from subjects exposed to, actively infected with, or recovered from COVID-19 were included in the dataset. The repertoires were released in a freely available public database meant as a resource for research on the immune response to SARS-CoV-2. The samples were drawn from two sources: the first 160 participants of the ongoing ImmuneRACE study, and fewer than 1,500 subjects contributed by 6 global collaborators. The sample metadata nearly always contained a de-identified subject ID, COVID-19 status, age in years and sex. Where available, HLA class I and class II types were taken from metadata supplied by the sample provider and were not determined by assay-based typing. The study at large found these results: Clinical and demographic metadata were provided uncurated, with the amount varying by source and participant.

TCRbeta CDR3 regions were amplified from genomic DNA by means of the immunoSEQ Assay, a bias-controlled multiplex PCR. The original pipeline was this. The number of nucleated cells in each sample was estimated from the amplification of reference gene primers within the assay. Sequence reads were collapsed and filtered to measure the absolute abundance of every unique TCRbeta CDR3 rearrangement. Productive Simpson clonality was computed per sample as the square root of Simpson's diversity index over productive rearrangements. Held by TCRdb, this immuneACCESS table contains in-frame sequences only and omits some clones. Under half of the omission traces to an unresolved V gene where checked; the cause of the rest is unknown. The DNA gave D and trimming, while V, J and clone size come from that table. The sample table holds tens of thousands of clones, of which roughly 85% were seen once. The ten largest clones add up to roughly 2% of the sample.

V lost 3 bases and J lost 7 bases; the stretch between them is 6 bases long. The germline V gene (reference sequence) specifies LGHDT as CDR1 and YNNKEL as CDR2. The cysteine opens and the phenylalanine closes a CDR3 of 11 amino acids. Solely the CDR3 DNA is kept, with 33 bases framed from the first base. The sample holds one count of this clone. Its antigen has not been determined. Base qualities are not recorded, but no much larger clone differs from it by a single base. The collaborating institutions used their own protocols to collect whole blood in K2EDTA tubes. Collaborator samples were shipped for TCRbeta analysis as frozen whole blood, isolated PBMCs, or DNA extracted from either sample type.

Sequenced sample: peripheral blood. The rearranged segments are TRBV3-1 (or the pseudogene TRBV3-2) and TRBJ1-2, with the identity of the D gene unclear. The receptor's source is a man aged 25 to 40 with acute or convalescent COVID-19. The CDR3 protein: CASSQEAGYTF. The DNA is as follows: TGTGCCAGCAGCCAGGAGGCTGGCTACACCTTC.